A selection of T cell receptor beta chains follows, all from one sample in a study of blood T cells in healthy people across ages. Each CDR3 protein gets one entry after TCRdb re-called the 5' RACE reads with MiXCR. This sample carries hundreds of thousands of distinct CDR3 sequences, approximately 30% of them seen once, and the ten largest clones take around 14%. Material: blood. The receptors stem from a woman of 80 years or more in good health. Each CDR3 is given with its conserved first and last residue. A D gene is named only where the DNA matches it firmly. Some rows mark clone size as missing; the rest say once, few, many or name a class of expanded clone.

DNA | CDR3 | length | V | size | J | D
TGTGCCAGCAGCTTAGCGCGGGACAGGGGGGATTACGAGCAGTACTTC | CASSLARDRGDYEQYF | 16 | TRBV7-2 | many | TRBJ2-7 | TRBD1
TGTGCCAGCAGCCCCGTTGGGGACCGCTCCTACGAGCAGTACTTC | CASSPVGDRSYEQYF | 15 | TRBV5-4 | many | TRBJ2-7 | NA
TGTGCCAGCAGTCCCAGACAGGGGGCGTACTTC | CASSPRQGAYF | 11 | TRBV7-2 | NA | TRBJ2-5 | TRBD1
TGTGCCAGCAGCCGTGATATGACCATAAACTATGGCTACACCTTC | CASSRDMTINYGYTF | 15 | TRBV6-2/TRBV6-3 | many | TRBJ1-2 | NA
TGTGCCAGCAGCTCGGGACAGGGCCCACCGCGGCCCCAGCATTTT | CASSSGQGPPRPQHF | 15 | TRBV7-3 | many | TRBJ1-5 | TRBD1
TGCGCCAGCAGCTCTACAGCCGGCGGGACTGAAGCTTTCTTT | CASSSTAGGTEAFF | 14 | TRBV5-1 | many | TRBJ1-1 | NA
TGTGCCAGCAGTACAGGGTGGAACACCGGGGAGCTGTTTTTT | CASSTGWNTGELFF | 14 | TRBV28 | many | TRBJ2-2 | NA
TGTGCCAGCAGCTTAGACGTGGTCGAGTCTTTCTTT | CASSLDVVESFF | 12 | TRBV7-9 | few | TRBJ1-1 | NA
TGCAGTGCTAGTTCGACAGGGCGGGCTAATGAAAAACTGTTTTTT | CSASSTGRANEKLFF | 15 | TRBV20-1 | few | TRBJ1-4 | TRBD1
TGCGCCAGCAGCTGGGGGTTGAACACTGAAGCTTTCTTT | CASSWGLNTEAFF | 13 | TRBV5-1 | many | TRBJ1-1 | NA
TGTGCCAGCAGTATTAAACAGGGGGGGAACACTGAAGCTTTCTTT | CASSIKQGGNTEAFF | 15 | TRBV12-3/TRBV12-4 | NA | TRBJ1-1 | TRBD1
TGTGCCAGCAGGGCCGGACAGGGGGCTTCCTATGGCTACACCTTC | CASRAGQGASYGYTF | 15 | TRBV6-5 | many | TRBJ1-2 | TRBD1
TGTGCCAGTACCCTTTCGGGGGGACAGAGCACAGATACGCAGTATTTT | CASTLSGGQSTDTQYF | 16 | TRBV19 | NA | TRBJ2-3 | NA
TGCAGTGCCCGACCGGGACAGGGGACTCTTAACTATGGCTACACCTTC | CSARPGQGTLNYGYTF | 16 | TRBV20-1 | NA | TRBJ1-2 | TRBD1
TGTGCCAGCAGTGTTTACAGGGGCGAGCAGTACTTC | CASSVYRGEQYF | 12 | TRBV12-3/TRBV12-4 | many | TRBJ2-7 | TRBD1
TGCACCAGCAGCCCGGGCGGGCCTGGGACCGTTCAAGAGACCCAGTACTTC | CTSSPGGPGTVQETQYF | 17 | TRBV5-1 | NA | TRBJ2-5 | NA
TGCAGCGTTGGGCCAACAGGCGGCAACCGGGCTGAAGCTTTCTTT | CSVGPTGGNRAEAFF | 15 | TRBV29-1 | NA | TRBJ1-1 | NA
TGTGCCAGCAGCTTATTGGGGGCCCCGCCCGGAGAGACCCAGTACTTC | CASSLLGAPPGETQYF | 16 | TRBV7-3 | many | TRBJ2-5 | NA
TGTGCCAGCACCTCCTCGACAGGGTGGAACACTGAAGCTTTCTTT | CASTSSTGWNTEAFF | 15 | TRBV6-5 | many | TRBJ1-1 | TRBD1
TGTGCCAGCAGCCCGCGAGTGGGACTCTATAATTCACCCCTCCACTTT | CASSPRVGLYNSPLHF | 16 | TRBV14 | few | TRBJ1-6 | NA
TGTGCCAGCTCACCCCCTGCCCGGCTTGAGACCCAGTACTTC | CASSPPARLETQYF | 14 | TRBV18 | many | TRBJ2-5 | NA
TGTGCCAGCTCACCAGCTGGGACAGCGGAAGAGACCCAGTACTTC | CASSPAGTAEETQYF | 15 | TRBV18 | NA | TRBJ2-5 | TRBD1
TGTGCCAGCAGTAAGACAGGGACCTCCTACGAGCAGTACTTC | CASSKTGTSYEQYF | 14 | TRBV25-1 | many | TRBJ2-7 | TRBD1
TGTGCCAGCAGCTTAGAAGGGAGGACCTCGTACCAAGAGACCCAGTACTTC | CASSLEGRTSYQETQYF | 17 | TRBV7-2 | NA | TRBJ2-5 | NA
TGTGCCAGCAGTTACAACGGACAGGGTCGCTATGGCTACACCTTC | CASSYNGQGRYGYTF | 15 | TRBV6-5 | many | TRBJ1-2 | TRBD1
TGTGCCAGCAGTCGGATCCGGGACAAGGCATCTGGCTACACCTTC | CASSRIRDKASGYTF | 15 | TRBV6-2/TRBV6-3 | NA | TRBJ1-2 | NA
TGCGCCAGCAGCAAGCCGGGACAGGGCTACGAGCAGTACTTC | CASSKPGQGYEQYF | 14 | TRBV5-1 | many | TRBJ2-7 | TRBD1
TGTGCCAGCACCGACGACCGATTGAGCACAGATGCGCAGTATTTT | CASTDDRLSTDAQYF | 15 | TRBV12-3/TRBV12-4 | once | TRBJ2-3 | NA
TGTGCCAGCAGTTTATCGGGACAGGGGCAAGAGACCCAGTACTTC | CASSLSGQGQETQYF | 15 | TRBV27 | many | TRBJ2-5 | TRBD1